This TCR beta chain was recovered during a study of prognosis after radiotherapy for stage I lung cancer. Findings of the study overall: Where distant metastases developed, patients had lower Shannon entropy after stereotactic body radiation therapy.

Multiplex PCR, run in two rounds, amplified TCR beta CDR3 from genomic DNA. Specific primers for each TRBV and TRBJ gene were what first-round PCR used. From the multiplex PCR reads, TCRdb called clonotypes with MiXCR, one entry per CDR3 protein. The sample yields 30,000 to 40,000 distinct CDR3 sequences, 34% seen once. The V and J ends lost 2 bases and 3 bases, in that order; junction bases with no gene match: 2. CDR3 size: 15 residues. Germline CDR1 reads MNHEY; CDR2 reads SVGAGI. In its sample, this clonotype ranks as medium-sized. Its antigen remains unknown. The TCR sequence derives from a donor over 45 with non-small cell lung cancer. The sequenced sample was PBMCs, obtained before or after stereotactic body radiation therapy (not recorded which). The J gene is TRBJ2-7, the V gene TRBV6-5; 12 bases are a match to TRBD2. CDR3 sequence (DNA): TGTGCCAGCAGTTACGAGACTAGCGGGAGCTACGAGCAGTACTTC. Protein product: CASSYETSGSYEQYF.